One sample yielded the 13 T cell receptor beta chains listed below, sequenced in a study of T cells in Graves' hyperthyroidism and ophthalmopathy. Amplification of TCR beta CDR3 regions used RNA as the template. HTBI primers were employed in a first-round RT-PCR of the TCR CDR3. TCRdb re-called the multiplex PCR reads through MiXCR, storing one row per CDR3 protein. Of under 800,000 distinct CDR3 sequences listed, about 14% are singletons. The sequenced sample consisted of blood. These receptors were taken from a woman in her late teens or twenties with Graves' hyperthyroidism.

This clonotype was detected only a few times. The chain combines TRBV18 with TRBJ2-1, with D perhaps TRBD2 (5 bases). Trimming removed 1 base at V and 3 bases at J, with 10 bases between. The CDR3 extends over 15 amino acids. Germline loops: CDR1 KGHSH, CDR2 LQKENI. CDR3 sequence reads: CASSPLSGNYNEQFF. CDR3 bases: TGTGCCAGCTCACCACTCTCGGGAAACTACAATGAGCAGTTCTTC.

The V call is TRBV28, the J call TRBJ2-5; the D call may be TRBD1 or TRBD2 (5 bases each). The CDR3 runs 16 residues. Germline values: CDR1 MDHEN, CDR2 SYDVKM. V gave up 4 bases and J gave up 10 bases, with 25 bases separating them. As DNA, the CDR3 is TGTGCCAGCAGTTCTCCTAATACCCGGGACGCCGCGAACCAGTACTTC. It specifies CASSSPNTRDAANQYF.

This clonotype occurred a few times. The chain is built from TRBV6-2 or TRBV6-3 and TRBJ2-1, with TRBD1 identical over 8 bases. The CDR3 length is 15 residues. Germline CDR1 reads MNHEY; CDR2 reads SVGEGT. V gave up 5 bases and J gave up 4 bases; unmatched junction bases: 7. The CDR3 here is CASSLRTGLYNEQFF. The CDR3 bases are TGTGCCAGCAGTCTCCGGACAGGGCTGTACAATGAGCAGTTCTTC.

About this clonotype itself: A much larger clone is a single base away; this may be a read error. The CDR3 does not end in the conserved phenylalanine or tryptophan, so this is likely a read error. The rearrangement uses TRBV18 and TRBJ2-7, with 11 bases that match TRBD2. Germline trimming cut 2 bases from V and 2 bases from J; bases unmatched to any gene: 8. CDR3 length equals 17 residues. The V gene's germline CDR1 is KGHSH and CDR2 LQKENI. The chain's CDR3 is CASSPGLAGGVTYEQYL. The CDR3, as DNA: TGTGCCAGCTCACCAGGTCTAGCGGGAGGAGTTACCTACGAGCAGTACTTA.

The V call is TRBV9, the J call TRBJ1-6; 9 bases align to TRBD1. From germline, CDR1 is SGDLS and CDR2 YYNGEE. CDR3 size: 16 residues. Germline trimming cut 2 bases from V and 7 bases from J; bases unmatched to any gene: 7. The CDR3 nucleotides read TGTGCCAGCAGCGTCGGGACAGGGACGGGGAATTCACCCCTCCACTTT. It translates to CASSVGTGTGNSPLHF.

The chain is built from TRBV20-1 and TRBJ1-1; 9 bases agree with TRBD1. Germline CDR1 reads DFQATT; CDR2 reads SNEGSKA (reference sequence). The CDR3 extends over 15 amino acids. The trim removed 3 bases at V and 4 bases at J, leaving 9 bases unmatched. The CDR3 DNA is TGCAGTGCTAGGATCACAGGGGGCGGTGGCACTGAAGCTTTCTTT. Its translation is CSARITGGGGTEAFF.

This clonotype occurred many times. The V and J genes are TRBV27 and TRBJ2-3, with TRBD2 matching over 9 bases. The CDR3 loop spans 21 amino acids. V shed 6 bases and J 0 bases; nucleotides not matched to a gene: 22. Germline CDR1 is MNHEY and CDR2 is SMNVEV (reference sequence). The DNA for the CDR3 is TGTGCCAGCAGCCTAGGATATAGCGGGAGTCCCGACCGCGAAAGCACAGATACGCAGTATTTT. This gives the protein CASSLGYSGSPDRESTDTQYF.

This clonotype was picked up many times. The V call is TRBV30, the J call TRBJ2-3; D might be TRBD1 or TRBD2, each matching 6 bases. V was shortened by 5 bases and J by 2 bases, with 11 bases between the two germline ends. From germline, CDR1 is GTSNPN and CDR2 SVGIG (reference sequence). The CDR3 consists of 13 residues. CDR3 region: CAWAEGVTDTQYF. CDR3 DNA sequence: TGTGCCTGGGCGGAGGGGGTCACAGATACGCAGTATTTT.

There are many counts of this clonotype. The chain recombines TRBV27 with TRBJ2-5; D is perhaps TRBD1 (6 bases). Germline V gene sequence: CDR1 MNHEY, CDR2 SMNVEV (reference sequence). Trimming pared 5 bases from V and 1 base from J, leaving 20 bases between. The CDR3 has 17 residues. The CDR3, as DNA: TGTGCCAGCAGTACATTGTCGGGATCGGACAGCCAAGAGACCCAGTACTTC. Its protein product is CASSTLSGSDSQETQYF.

This clonotype was counted only a few times. The chain links TRBV5-1 to TRBJ1-4; no definite D call. V was shortened by 4 bases and J by 7 bases, with 14 bases between the two germline ends. The CDR3 has 14 amino acids. The germline V gene has CDR1 SGHRS and CDR2 YFSETQ. CDR3: CASSPPGFTEKLFF. The CDR3 DNA reads as TGCGCCAGCAGCCCTCCGGGATTTACTGAAAAACTGTTTTTT.

In its sample, this clonotype was seen many times. This chain joins TRBV27 and TRBJ2-3; D not resolved. This CDR3 comprises 16 residues. Trimming cost V 2 bases and J 1 base, with 13 bases left between them. The germline CDR1 and CDR2 sequences are MNHEY and SMNVEV (reference sequence). The CDR3, as DNA: TGTGCCAGCAGTTTAACTTACCGGGTAGGCACAGATACGCAGTATTTT. This codes for CASSLTYRVGTDTQYF.

This clonotype was seen a handful of times. J is TRBJ2-1 and V is TRBV7-8, with D perhaps assigned TRBD1 or TRBD2 (5 bases each). CDR3 length: 16 residues. The V end lost 1 base, the J end lost 2 bases, and 12 bases lay between the germline ends. Germline V gene sequence: CDR1 SGHVS, CDR2 FQNEAQ. The CDR3 loop reads CASSLDGTPTYNEQFF. CDR3 DNA: TGTGCCAGCAGCTTAGATGGGACGCCTACCTACAATGAGCAGTTCTTC.

This clonotype was seen ten or more times. J is TRBJ2-7 and V is TRBV20-1; TRBD2 might be the D (5 bases). Trimming removed 3 bases at V and 0 bases at J, with 12 bases between. The CDR3 has 14 amino acids. Germline V CDR1 and CDR2: DFQATT, SNEGSKA (reference sequence). This chain's CDR3 is CSARGRLLSYEQYF. The CDR3 DNA is TGCAGTGCTAGGGGAAGACTACTCTCCTACGAGCAGTACTTC.